In its sample, the clone carrying this T cell receptor beta chain was seen a few times. The data were obtained in a study of blood T cell repertoires in COVID-19. Study as a whole: Samples representing acute and convalescent COVID-19 were sourced from the United States, Italy and Spain. T cells, B-cell-depleted T cells, or PBMCs supplied cDNA or gDNA.

Per the original data handling: Using reference gene primer amplification, nucleated cell counts were estimated. The data were produced by immunoSEQ multiplex PCR, yet TCRdb's version contains in-frame clones alone and is incomplete. That table supplies the V and J calls and clone size; D and trimming were determined from the DNA. The sample has some 140,000 clones; around 90% are singletons. Looked up from germline, CDR1 is SGHRS and CDR2 is YFSETQ. The CDR3 is made up of 15 amino acids. The trim removed 0 bases at V and 4 bases at J, leaving 4 bases unmatched. This TCR was recovered from a man aged 45-65 years with acute or convalescent COVID-19. Sequencing was performed on peripheral blood. The chain joins TRBV5-1 to TRBJ1-2, with 9 bases fitting TRBD1. The CDR3 nucleotides are TGCGCCAGCAGCTTGGAGGGACAGGGCCTCTATGGCTACACCTTC. Translation: CASSLEGQGLYGYTF.